The sequence of this T cell receptor beta chain was determined in a study of prognosis after radiotherapy for stage I lung cancer. Study overall: In total, approximately 13 men and 6 women took part as patients, aged roughly 50 to 95 with a median of roughly 70 years.

The CDR3 is 14 amino acids. The germline V gene encodes CDR1 DFQATT and CDR2 SNEGSKA (reference sequence). Trimming took 3 bases from V and 4 from J, leaving 13 bases between them. From genomic DNA, two-round multiplex PCR was used to amplify TCR beta CDR3. The authors ran first-round PCR with primers specific to each TRBV and TRBJ gene. One entry per CDR3 protein results from TCRdb running MiXCR on the multiplex PCR reads. The profile shows 20,000 to 25,000 distinct CDR3 sequences, approximately 42% of them singletons. This clonotype was found many times. The clonotype originates from a donor aged 50 or older with non-small cell lung cancer. The V gene is TRBV20-1, the J gene TRBJ1-5, with no clear D. This specimen consisted of PBMCs, obtained before or after stereotactic body radiation therapy (not recorded which). This CDR3 reads CSASPTDPNQPQHF. The CDR3 DNA is TGCAGTGCTAGTCCCACAGACCCTAATCAGCCCCAGCATTTT.